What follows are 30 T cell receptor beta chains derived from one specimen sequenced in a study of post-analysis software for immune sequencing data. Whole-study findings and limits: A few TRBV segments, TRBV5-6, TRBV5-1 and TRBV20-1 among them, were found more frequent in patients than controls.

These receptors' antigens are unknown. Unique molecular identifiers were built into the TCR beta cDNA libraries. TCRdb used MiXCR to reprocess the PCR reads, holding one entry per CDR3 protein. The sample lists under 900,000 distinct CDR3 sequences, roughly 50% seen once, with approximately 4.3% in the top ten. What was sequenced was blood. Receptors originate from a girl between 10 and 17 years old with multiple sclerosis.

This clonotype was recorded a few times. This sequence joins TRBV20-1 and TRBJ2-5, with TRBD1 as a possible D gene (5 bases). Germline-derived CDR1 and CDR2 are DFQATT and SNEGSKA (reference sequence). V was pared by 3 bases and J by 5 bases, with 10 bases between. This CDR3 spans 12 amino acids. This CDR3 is CSARGLWETQYF. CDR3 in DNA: TGCAGTGCTAGGGGGCTCTGGGAGACCCAGTACTTC.

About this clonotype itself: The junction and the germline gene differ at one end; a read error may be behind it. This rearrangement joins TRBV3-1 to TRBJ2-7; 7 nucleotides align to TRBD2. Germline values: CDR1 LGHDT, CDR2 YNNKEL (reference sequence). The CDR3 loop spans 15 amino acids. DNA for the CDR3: TGTGTCAGCAGCCCTCAAGCGGGATATAGCTACGAGCAGTACTTC. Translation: CVSSPQAGYSYEQYF.

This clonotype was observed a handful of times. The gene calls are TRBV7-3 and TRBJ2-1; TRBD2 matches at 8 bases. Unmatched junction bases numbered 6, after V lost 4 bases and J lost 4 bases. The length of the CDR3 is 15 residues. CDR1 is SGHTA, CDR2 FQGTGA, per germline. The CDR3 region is CASSSPGTRYNEQFF. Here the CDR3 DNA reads TGTGCCAGCAGCTCGCCCGGGACTAGGTACAATGAGCAGTTCTTC.

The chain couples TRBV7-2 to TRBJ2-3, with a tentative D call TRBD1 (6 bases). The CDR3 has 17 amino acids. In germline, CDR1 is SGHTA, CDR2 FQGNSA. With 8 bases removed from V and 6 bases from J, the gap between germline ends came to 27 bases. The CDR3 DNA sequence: TGTGCCAGCTCACCACCGGTCCAGTCCCAGGGGTGGGATACGCAGTATTTT. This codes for CASSPPVQSQGWDTQYF.

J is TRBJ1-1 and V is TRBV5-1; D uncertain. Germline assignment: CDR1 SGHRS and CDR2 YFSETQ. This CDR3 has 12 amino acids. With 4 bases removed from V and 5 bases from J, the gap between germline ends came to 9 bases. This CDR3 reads CASSPTATEAFF. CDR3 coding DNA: TGCGCCAGCAGCCCCACGGCGACTGAAGCTTTCTTT.

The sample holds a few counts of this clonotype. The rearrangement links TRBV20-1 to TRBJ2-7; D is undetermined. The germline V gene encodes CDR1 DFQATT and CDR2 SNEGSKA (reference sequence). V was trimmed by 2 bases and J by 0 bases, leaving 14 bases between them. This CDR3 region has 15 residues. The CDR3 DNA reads TGCAGTGCTAGAAGCCCAGGATCCACCTCCTACGAGCAGTACTTC. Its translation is CSARSPGSTSYEQYF.

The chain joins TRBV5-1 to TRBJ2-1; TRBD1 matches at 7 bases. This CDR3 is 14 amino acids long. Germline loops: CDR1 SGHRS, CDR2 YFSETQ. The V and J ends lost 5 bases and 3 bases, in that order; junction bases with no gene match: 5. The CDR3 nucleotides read TGCGCCAGCAGAAACGGGACAGACTACAATGAGCAGTTCTTC. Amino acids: CASRNGTDYNEQFF.

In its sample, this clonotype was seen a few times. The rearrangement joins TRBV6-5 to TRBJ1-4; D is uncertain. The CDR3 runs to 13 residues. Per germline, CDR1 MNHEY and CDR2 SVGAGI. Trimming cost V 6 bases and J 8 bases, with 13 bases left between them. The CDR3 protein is CASSRGRVEKLFF. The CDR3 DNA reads TGTGCCAGCAGCCGTGGGCGGGTGGAAAAACTGTTTTTT.

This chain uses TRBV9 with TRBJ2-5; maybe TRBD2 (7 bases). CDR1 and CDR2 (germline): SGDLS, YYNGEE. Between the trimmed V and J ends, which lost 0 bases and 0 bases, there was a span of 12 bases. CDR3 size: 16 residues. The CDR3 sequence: CASSVEGGLHQETQYF. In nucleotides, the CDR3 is TGTGCCAGCAGCGTAGAGGGGGGGCTACACCAAGAGACCCAGTACTTC.

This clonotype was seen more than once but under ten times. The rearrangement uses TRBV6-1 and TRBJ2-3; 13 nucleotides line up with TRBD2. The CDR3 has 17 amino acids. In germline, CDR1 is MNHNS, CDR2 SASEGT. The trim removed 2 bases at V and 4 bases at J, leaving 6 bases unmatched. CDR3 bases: TGTGCCAGCAGTGAAACCCTACTAGCGGGAGGGGCAGATACGCAGTATTTT. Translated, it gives CASSETLLAGGADTQYF.

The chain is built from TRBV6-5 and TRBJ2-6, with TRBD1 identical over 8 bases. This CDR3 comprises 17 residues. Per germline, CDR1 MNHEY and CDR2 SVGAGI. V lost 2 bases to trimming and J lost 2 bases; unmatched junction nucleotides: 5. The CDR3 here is CASSYAPTGAGANVLTF. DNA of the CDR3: TGTGCCAGCAGTTACGCCCCGACAGGGGCTGGGGCCAACGTCCTGACTTTC.

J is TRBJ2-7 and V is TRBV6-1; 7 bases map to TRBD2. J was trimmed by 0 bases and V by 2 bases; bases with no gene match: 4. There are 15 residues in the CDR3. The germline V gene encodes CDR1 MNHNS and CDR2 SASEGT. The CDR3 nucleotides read TGTGCCAGCAGTGAAAACAGCGGGGACTCCTACGAGCAGTACTTC. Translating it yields CASSENSGDSYEQYF.

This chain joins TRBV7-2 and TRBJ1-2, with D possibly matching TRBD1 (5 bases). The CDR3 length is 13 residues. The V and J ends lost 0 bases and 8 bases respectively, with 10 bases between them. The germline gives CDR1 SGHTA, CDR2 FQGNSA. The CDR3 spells CASSLAPQGGYTF. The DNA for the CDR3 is TGTGCCAGCAGCTTAGCCCCCCAGGGCGGCTACACCTTC.

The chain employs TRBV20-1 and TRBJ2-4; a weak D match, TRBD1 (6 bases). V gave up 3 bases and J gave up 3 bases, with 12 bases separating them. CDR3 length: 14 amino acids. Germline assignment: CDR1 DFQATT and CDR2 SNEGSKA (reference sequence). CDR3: CSASGWTDKNIQYF. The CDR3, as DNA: TGCAGTGCTAGTGGGTGGACAGACAAAAACATTCAGTACTTC.

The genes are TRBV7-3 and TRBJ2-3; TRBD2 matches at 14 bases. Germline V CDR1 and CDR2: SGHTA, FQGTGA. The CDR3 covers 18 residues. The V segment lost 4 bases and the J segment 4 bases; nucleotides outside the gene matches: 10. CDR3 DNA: TGTGCCAGCAGCTCGGCCGGGACTAGCGGGAGCATGGCAGATACGCAGTATTTT. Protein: CASSSAGTSGSMADTQYF.

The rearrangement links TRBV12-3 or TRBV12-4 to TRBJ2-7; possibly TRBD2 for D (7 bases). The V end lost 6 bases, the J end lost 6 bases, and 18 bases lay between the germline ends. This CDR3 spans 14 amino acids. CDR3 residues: CASSPGGRAGEQYF. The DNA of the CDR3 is TGTGCCAGCAGCCCCGGGGGGCGGGCGGGCGAGCAGTACTTC.

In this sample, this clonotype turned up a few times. CDR3 sequence: CASSQDLPWASGRTDTQYF. The CDR3 bases are TGTGCCAGCAGCCAAGATCTTCCCTGGGCTAGCGGACGGACAGATACGCAGTATTTT. The V gene is TRBV4-2, the J gene TRBJ2-3, with 7 bases that match TRBD2. V shed 0 bases and J 3 bases; nucleotides not matched to a gene: 15. CDR1 and CDR2 (germline): LGHNA, YNFKEQ. The CDR3 spans 19 residues.

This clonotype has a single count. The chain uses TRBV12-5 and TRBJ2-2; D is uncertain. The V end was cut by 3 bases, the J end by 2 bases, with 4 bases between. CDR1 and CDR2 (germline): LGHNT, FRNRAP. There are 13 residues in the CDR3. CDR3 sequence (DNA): TGTGCTAGTGGTTTCATAAACACCGGGGAGCTGTTTTTT. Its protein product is CASGFINTGELFF.

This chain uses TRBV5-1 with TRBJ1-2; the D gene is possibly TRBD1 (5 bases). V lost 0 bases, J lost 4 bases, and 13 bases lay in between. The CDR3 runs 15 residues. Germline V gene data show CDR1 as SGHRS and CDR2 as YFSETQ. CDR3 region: CASSLVQGSGYGYTF. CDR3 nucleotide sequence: TGCGCCAGCAGCTTGGTGCAGGGATCAGGCTATGGCTACACCTTC.

The CDR3 DNA follows: TGTGCCAGCAGTTTTGGCGGCCTACCACCCTACGAGCAGTACTTC. It yields the protein CASSFGGLPPYEQYF. The chain recombines TRBV12-3 or TRBV12-4 with TRBJ2-7; D is undetermined. The V end was cut by 3 bases, the J end by 2 bases, with 14 bases between. The CDR3 is 15 amino acids.

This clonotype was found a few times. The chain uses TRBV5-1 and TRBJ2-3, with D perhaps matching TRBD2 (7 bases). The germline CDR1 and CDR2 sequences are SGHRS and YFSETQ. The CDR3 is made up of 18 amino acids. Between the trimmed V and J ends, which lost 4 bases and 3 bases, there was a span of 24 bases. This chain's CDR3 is CASSLGTSSGVWTDTQYF. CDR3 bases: TGCGCCAGCAGCCTCGGGACATCAAGCGGGGTTTGGACAGATACGCAGTATTTT.

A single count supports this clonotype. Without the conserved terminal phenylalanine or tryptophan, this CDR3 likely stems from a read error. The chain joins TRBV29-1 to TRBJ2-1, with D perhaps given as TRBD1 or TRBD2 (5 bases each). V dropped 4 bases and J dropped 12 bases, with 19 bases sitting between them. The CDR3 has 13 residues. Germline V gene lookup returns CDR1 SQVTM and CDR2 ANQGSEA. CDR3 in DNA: TGCAGCGTTGCGGGATCTCCATCTACAGGGCAGTTCGTC. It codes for CSVAGSPSTGQFV.

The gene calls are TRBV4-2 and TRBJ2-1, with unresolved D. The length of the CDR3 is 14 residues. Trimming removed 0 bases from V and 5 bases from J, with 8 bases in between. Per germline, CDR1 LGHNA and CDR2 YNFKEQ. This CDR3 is CASSQESMNNEQFF. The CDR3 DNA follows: TGTGCCAGCAGCCAAGAGTCTATGAACAATGAGCAGTTCTTC.

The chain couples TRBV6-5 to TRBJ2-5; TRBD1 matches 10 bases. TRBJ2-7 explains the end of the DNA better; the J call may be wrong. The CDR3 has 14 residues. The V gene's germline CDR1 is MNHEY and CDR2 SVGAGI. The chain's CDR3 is CASTARDRGHEQYF. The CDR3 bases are TGTGCCAGCACTGCCCGGGACAGGGGCCACGAGCAGTACTTC.

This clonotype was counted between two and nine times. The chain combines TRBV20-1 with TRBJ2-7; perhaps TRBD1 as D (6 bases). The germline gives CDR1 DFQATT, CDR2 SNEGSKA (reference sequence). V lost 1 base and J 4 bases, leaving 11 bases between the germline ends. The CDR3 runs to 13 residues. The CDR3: CSARAGTPYEQYF. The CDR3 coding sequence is TGCAGTGCTAGAGCCGGGACACCTTACGAGCAGTACTTC.

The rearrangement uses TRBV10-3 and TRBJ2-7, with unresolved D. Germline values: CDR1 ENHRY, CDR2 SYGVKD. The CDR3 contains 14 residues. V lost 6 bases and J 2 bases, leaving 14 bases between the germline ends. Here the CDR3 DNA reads TGTGCCATCAGCCGGGCAGAACAGCCCTACGAGCAGTACTTC. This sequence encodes CAISRAEQPYEQYF.

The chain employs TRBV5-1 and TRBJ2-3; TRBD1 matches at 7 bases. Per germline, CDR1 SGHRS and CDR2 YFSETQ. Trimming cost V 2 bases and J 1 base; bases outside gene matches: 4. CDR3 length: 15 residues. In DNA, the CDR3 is TGCGCCAGCAGCTTTATAGGGGGCGGCACAGATACGCAGTATTTT. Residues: CASSFIGGGTDTQYF.

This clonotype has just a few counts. In DNA form, the CDR3 reads TGCAGTGCTAGAGTCCCTGGGCGGGGTCTCGGTGGGGGGGCCGTTTGGTCGCAGTTCTTC. Protein sequence: CSARVPGRGLGGGAVWSQFF. The chain couples TRBV20-1 to TRBJ2-1, with D perhaps matching TRBD2 (7 bases). This CDR3 is built from 20 residues. Per germline, CDR1 DFQATT and CDR2 SNEGSKA (reference sequence). Trimming shortened V by 1 base and J by 12 bases, and 37 bases separated the two germline ends.

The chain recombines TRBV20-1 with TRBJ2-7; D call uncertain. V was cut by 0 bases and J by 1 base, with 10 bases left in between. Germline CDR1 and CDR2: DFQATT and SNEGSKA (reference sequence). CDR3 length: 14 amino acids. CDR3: CSARDPRRSYEQYF. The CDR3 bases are TGCAGTGCTAGAGATCCCCGACGGTCCTACGAGCAGTACTTC.

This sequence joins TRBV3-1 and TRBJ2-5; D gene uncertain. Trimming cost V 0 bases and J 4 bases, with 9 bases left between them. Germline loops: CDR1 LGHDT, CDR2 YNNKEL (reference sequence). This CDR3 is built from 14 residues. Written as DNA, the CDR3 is TGTGCCAGCAGCCAAGATCGGATGAGAGAGACCCAGTACTTC. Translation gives CASSQDRMRETQYF.